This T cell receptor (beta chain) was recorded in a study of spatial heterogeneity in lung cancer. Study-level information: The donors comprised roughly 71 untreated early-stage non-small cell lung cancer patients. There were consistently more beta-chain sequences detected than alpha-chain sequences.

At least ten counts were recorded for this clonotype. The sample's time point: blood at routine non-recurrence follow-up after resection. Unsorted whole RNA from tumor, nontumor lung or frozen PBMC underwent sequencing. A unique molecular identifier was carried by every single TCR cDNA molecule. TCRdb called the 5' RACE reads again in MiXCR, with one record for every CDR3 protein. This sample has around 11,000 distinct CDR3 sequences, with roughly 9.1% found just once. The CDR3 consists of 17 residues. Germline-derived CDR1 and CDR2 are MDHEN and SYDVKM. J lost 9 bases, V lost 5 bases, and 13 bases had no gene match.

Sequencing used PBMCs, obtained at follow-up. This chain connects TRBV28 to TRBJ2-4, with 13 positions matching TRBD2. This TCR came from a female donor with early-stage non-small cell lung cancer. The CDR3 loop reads CASSLLAGGPGRIIQYF. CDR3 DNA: TGTGCCAGCAGTCTACTAGCGGGAGGGCCCGGAAGGATCATTCAGTACTTC.